This TCR beta chain was sequenced in a study of T cells in Graves' hyperthyroidism and ophthalmopathy. Study as a whole: Peripheral blood was collected at initial diagnosis, before any treatment.

As regards this clonotype: Its antigen remains unidentified.

Germline values: CDR1 SGHAT, CDR2 FQNNGV. The V and J ends lost 4 bases and 12 bases, in that order; junction bases with no gene match: 15. CDR3 length: 16 amino acids. Findings and caveats of the study: The authors' 13 V-J model separated ophthalmopathy from stable hyperthyroidism. Blood also showed most of the thyroid clonotypes that were expanded above 0.001.

TCR beta CDR3 regions were amplified from RNA. When the TCR CDR3 underwent first-round RT-PCR, the HTBI primer set was used. TCRdb re-derived calls from the multiplex PCR reads in MiXCR, one entry per CDR3 protein. The table includes about 700,000 distinct CDR3 sequences, 11% to 15% detected once. The sequenced material came from blood. The rearrangement joins TRBV11-2 to TRBJ2-1; TRBD1 matches 10 bases. The clonotype originates from a woman between 18 and 29 years old with Graves' hyperthyroidism. The CDR3 sequence: CASSSMGQGRLLRQFF. The CDR3 DNA is TGTGCCAGCAGCTCGATGGGACAGGGGAGATTATTACGGCAGTTCTTC.